This T cell receptor (beta chain) was sequenced for a study of shared clonotypes between healthy human individuals. Study background: A donor's plate count was three for CD4 naive and three for CD4 memory; CD8 naive had two and CD8 memory one. Study observations and caveats: Expectations were that clonotype sharing among donors would be affected by sequencing depth.

Study processing details: As immunoSEQ supplied junction-only sequences (without quality scores), filtering differed. The protocol was immunoSEQ multiplex PCR, while the TCRdb copy is restricted to in-frame clones and leaves out a portion. Clone size and V and J calls were adopted from that table, with D and trimming inferred from the DNA. Counted here are around 610,000 clones, around 96% occurring once; the ten biggest clones make up about 0.12%. Selected positively for CCR7 and CD45RO-negative, naive CD8 cells excluded terminally differentiated effector memory CD45RA+ cells. Regarding this clone: No antigen is known for it.

Input material: naive CD8+ T cells sorted from blood. The TCR was taken from a woman between 25 and 40 years old in good health.

The DNA of the CDR3 is TGTGCCAGCAGCTTGGGGTCGCGGCCCTACGAGCAGTACTTC. Its translation: CASSLGSRPYEQYF. The V call is TRBV5-4, the J call TRBJ2-5; no firm D call. The tail of the sequence fits TRBJ2-7 better, so the J call may be wrong. This CDR3 has 14 residues. Germline CDR1 is SGHNT and CDR2 is YYREEE (reference sequence).